Presented here are 24 T cell receptor beta chains from one specimen sequenced in a study of blood T cell repertoires in COVID-19. Profiling relied on immunoSEQ multiplex PCR, and the TCRdb table lists in-frame clones only, not all of them. Among approximately 240,000 clones listed, roughly four fifths were seen once. What was sequenced was PBMCs or T cells enriched from blood (not recorded which). The receptor set was obtained from a woman in her 40s with acute COVID-19.

This chain links TRBV14 with TRBJ1-2; 8 positions match TRBD1. CDR3 length: 15 residues. Germline-derived CDR1 and CDR2 are SGHDN and FVKESK. V dropped 4 bases and J dropped 2; count of bases not matched to a gene: 6. The CDR3, as DNA: TGTGCCAGCAGCCCGGTCAGGGGGCGAAACTATGGCTACACCTTC. It specifies CASSPVRGRNYGYTF.

This chain links TRBV20-1 with TRBJ2-1; D gene unclear. V was trimmed by 1 base and J by 7 bases, leaving 2 bases between them. The CDR3 loop spans 10 amino acids. The germline gives CDR1 DFQATT, CDR2 SNEGSKA (reference sequence). CDR3 nucleotides: TGCAGTGCTAGAGTAAATGAGCAGTTCTTC. This encodes CSARVNEQFF.

The gene calls are TRBV4-1 and TRBJ2-2, with 7 bases identical to TRBD1. The CDR3 has 18 residues. Looked up from germline, CDR1 is MGHRA and CDR2 is YSYEKL. Trimming took 0 bases from V and 4 from J; bases not matched to a gene: 11. CDR3 region: CASSQDPGRGRRTGELFF. CDR3 coding DNA: TGCGCCAGCAGCCAAGATCCTGGAAGGGGGCGACGCACCGGGGAGCTGTTTTTT.

The chain links TRBV19 to TRBJ1-4; D is uncertain. Germline CDR1 and CDR2: LNHDA and SQIVND (reference sequence). The CDR3 has 14 residues. With 5 bases removed from V and 0 bases from J, the gap between germline ends came to 7 bases. For the CDR3, the DNA is TGTGCCAGTAGTGAGGCAGCAACTAATGAAAAACTGTTTTTT. Encoded protein: CASSEAATNEKLFF.

The DNA for the CDR3 is TGTGCCAGCATCAATTCAGGGGCAGAACCCCGGGGTAGCAATCAGCCCCAGCATTTT. Protein: CASINSGAEPRGSNQPQHF. This chain joins TRBV7-7 and TRBJ1-5; TRBD1 is a possible D gene (6 bases). Trimming left V 7 bases short and J 0 bases short, with 25 bases between. CDR1 SSHAT and CDR2 FNYEAQ come from the germline V gene (reference sequence). This CDR3 has 19 residues.

This clone was seen a handful of times. The chain has TRBV11-1 and TRBJ1-4, with TRBD1 identical over 9 bases. The CDR3 covers 14 residues. J was trimmed by 8 bases and V by 4 bases; bases with no gene match: 5. Germline loops: CDR1 SGHAT, CDR2 FQDESV (reference sequence). DNA of the CDR3: TGTGCCAGCAGCTCGGGGACAGGGCGCGAAAAACTGTTTTTT. As protein: CASSSGTGREKLFF.

The gene calls are TRBV28 and TRBJ2-4, with 8 positions matching TRBD1. The CDR3 contains 15 residues. Trimming at V came to 4 bases and at J to 4 bases, leaving 6 bases not matched to a gene. The germline V gene has CDR1 MDHEN and CDR2 SYDVKM. DNA for the CDR3: TGTGCCAGCAGTTCCCCGACAGGGGTAAAAAACATTCAGTACTTC. It is translated as CASSSPTGVKNIQYF.

The chain combines TRBV19 with TRBJ1-5, with 8 positions matching TRBD1. Germline values: CDR1 LNHDA, CDR2 SQIVND (reference sequence). This CDR3 is 18 amino acids long. With 6 bases clipped from V and 3 bases from J, the junction kept 16 bases outside the gene matches. The chain's CDR3 is CASRGWVTGDNINQPQHF. The CDR3 DNA reads TGTGCCAGTAGGGGTTGGGTGACAGGGGATAATATCAATCAGCCCCAGCATTTT.

This chain's CDR3 is CAWSVPDISYNSPLHF. The CDR3 region has the DNA TGTGCCTGGAGTGTACCAGACATCTCCTATAATTCACCCCTCCACTTT. V is TRBV30 and J is TRBJ1-6; the D is unclear. Trimming removed 0 bases at V and 0 bases at J, with 9 bases between. The CDR3 is 16 amino acids. CDR1 is GTSNPN, CDR2 SVGIG, per germline (reference sequence).

The genes are TRBV19 and TRBJ2-3, with TRBD2 matching 11 bases. The V and J ends lost 3 bases and 0 bases, in that order; junction bases with no gene match: 5. The germline V gene encodes CDR1 LNHDA and CDR2 SQIVND (reference sequence). This CDR3 comprises 17 residues. The CDR3 region is CASSIGTSGWSTDTQYF. CDR3 DNA sequence: TGTGCCAGTAGTATCGGGACTAGCGGTTGGAGCACAGATACGCAGTATTTT.

The rearrangement uses TRBV5-4 and TRBJ1-6, with D possibly being TRBD1 (5 bases). Germline CDR1 is SGHNT and CDR2 is YYREEE (reference sequence). V was shortened by 2 bases and J by 0 bases, with 9 bases between the two germline ends. The CDR3 spans 16 residues. CDR3 DNA sequence: TGTGCCAGCAGCTTCGGAAGGGGCTCCTATAATTCACCCCTCCACTTT. It codes for CASSFGRGSYNSPLHF.

The chain employs TRBV24-1 and TRBJ2-2; tentatively, D is TRBD1 (6 bases). Deletions cut 3 bases from V and 2 bases from J, with 12 bases between. Germline V lookup: CDR1 KGHDR, CDR2 SFDVKD. CDR3 length: 16 residues. The CDR3 bases are TGTGCCACCAGTGATCGCAGGGGCAGTAACACCGGGGAGCTGTTTTTT. Translating gives CATSDRRGSNTGELFF.

J is TRBJ2-3 and V is TRBV5-1; a weak D match, TRBD2 (6 bases). The CDR3 runs to 14 residues. Germline lookup yields CDR1 SGHRS and CDR2 YFSETQ. Deletions cut 2 bases from V and 5 bases from J, with 12 bases between. CDR3 sequence: CASSFGGPGDTQYF. CDR3 nucleotides: TGCGCCAGCAGCTTCGGAGGGCCCGGAGATACGCAGTATTTT.

This clone was counted at least ten times. Here the CDR3 DNA reads TGTGCCAGCAGCCGCAGGGGACAAAGCACAGATACGCAGTATTTT. The encoded protein is CASSRRGQSTDTQYF. The chain links TRBV7-9 to TRBJ2-3; perhaps TRBD1 as D (6 bases). The V gene lost 5 bases and the J gene lost 0 bases, with 12 bases spanning the gap. There are 15 residues in the CDR3. Germline CDR1 is SEHNR and CDR2 is FQNEAQ (reference sequence).

The rearrangement uses TRBV5-1 and TRBJ2-2, with 13 bases lining up with TRBD2. This CDR3 contains 16 residues. After removal of 4 bases from V and 6 bases from J, the junction contained 6 bases not matched to a gene. Germline lookup yields CDR1 SGHRS and CDR2 YFSETQ. The CDR3 here is CASSPRTSGGAGELFF. CDR3 bases: TGCGCCAGCAGCCCGCGGACTAGCGGGGGAGCCGGGGAGCTGTTTTTT.

The chain is built from TRBV7-2 and TRBJ2-1, with a possible D match to TRBD1 (5 bases). CDR1 SGHTA and CDR2 FQGNSA come from the germline V gene. CDR3 length: 17 amino acids. V shed 5 bases and J shed 4 bases, with 21 bases lying between them. CDR3 bases: TGTGCCAGCAGCCCCCGAGAAGGGAAAGGGGTTTACAATGAGCAGTTCTTC. Its protein product is CASSPREGKGVYNEQFF.

The chain couples TRBV5-1 to TRBJ2-7; 8 positions agree with TRBD2. CDR3 size: 15 residues. Germline CDR1 and CDR2: SGHRS and YFSETQ. Trimming took 1 base from V and 2 from J; bases not matched to a gene: 5. CDR3 bases: TGCGCCAGCAGCTTGTCGGGGGGGTATACCTACGAGCAGTACTTC. It specifies CASSLSGGYTYEQYF.

This clone appeared a single time. The J gene is TRBJ2-6, the V gene TRBV2, with 8 bases identical to TRBD1. CDR3 length: 14 amino acids. J gave up 4 bases and V 5 bases, and 1 base lay outside the gene matches. The germline CDR1 and CDR2 sequences are SNHLY and FYNNEI. The CDR3 is CASSQGAGANVLTF. CDR3 nucleotides: TGTGCCAGCAGTCAGGGGGCCGGGGCCAACGTCCTGACTTTC.

The V and J genes are TRBV7-2 and TRBJ2-5; D is uncertain. V lost 3 bases and J 2 bases, leaving 7 bases between the germline ends. The CDR3 has 13 amino acids. CDR1 is SGHTA, CDR2 FQGNSA, per germline. The chain's CDR3 is CASSFTPQETQYF. The CDR3, as DNA: TGTGCCAGCAGCTTTACACCACAAGAGACCCAGTACTTC.

The V call is TRBV30, the J call TRBJ1-2; D gene ambiguous. This CDR3 is 12 amino acids long. CDR1 GTSNPN and CDR2 SVGIG come from the germline V gene (reference sequence). With 8 bases removed from V and 8 bases from J, the gap between germline ends came to 18 bases. CDR3 coding DNA: TGTGCCAGAGATGCTCGGGGTTCGGGCTACACCTTC. Its translation: CARDARGSGYTF.

The chain uses TRBV30 and TRBJ2-7; the match to TRBD1 covers 8 bases. V lost 3 bases, J lost 3 bases, and 7 bases stayed unmatched. The CDR3 is 14 amino acids. Germline CDR1 GTSNPN, CDR2 SVGIG (reference sequence). The CDR3 bases are TGTGCCTGGAGGAAAGGGACAGGCCGCTACGAGCAGTACTTC. This codes for CAWRKGTGRYEQYF.

The V gene is TRBV14, the J gene TRBJ1-3; D might be TRBD1 (6 bases). The CDR3 runs 15 residues. Trimming cost V 1 base and J 4 bases, with 11 bases left between them. In germline, CDR1 is SGHDN, CDR2 FVKESK. The CDR3 protein is CASSQGRGYGNTIYF. The CDR3 DNA reads TGTGCCAGCAGCCAAGGAAGGGGGTACGGAAACACCATATATTTT.

The J gene is TRBJ1-2, the V gene TRBV19; D might be TRBD1 (6 bases). Trimming cost V 0 bases and J 4 bases, with 9 bases left between them. Germline CDR1 LNHDA, CDR2 SQIVND (reference sequence). This CDR3 comprises 14 residues. CDR3 DNA sequence: TGTGCCAGTAGTATAGAGCAGGGGACCTATGGCTACACCTTC. It yields the protein CASSIEQGTYGYTF.

V and J are TRBV30 and TRBJ1-1; D is unclear. Germline V lookup: CDR1 GTSNPN, CDR2 SVGIG (reference sequence). The V gene lost 0 bases and the J gene lost 11 bases, with 10 bases spanning the gap. This CDR3 has 11 amino acids. CDR3 sequence (DNA): TGTGCCTGGAGTGTACAAGAGGTGGCTTTCTTT. This sequence encodes CAWSVQEVAFF.